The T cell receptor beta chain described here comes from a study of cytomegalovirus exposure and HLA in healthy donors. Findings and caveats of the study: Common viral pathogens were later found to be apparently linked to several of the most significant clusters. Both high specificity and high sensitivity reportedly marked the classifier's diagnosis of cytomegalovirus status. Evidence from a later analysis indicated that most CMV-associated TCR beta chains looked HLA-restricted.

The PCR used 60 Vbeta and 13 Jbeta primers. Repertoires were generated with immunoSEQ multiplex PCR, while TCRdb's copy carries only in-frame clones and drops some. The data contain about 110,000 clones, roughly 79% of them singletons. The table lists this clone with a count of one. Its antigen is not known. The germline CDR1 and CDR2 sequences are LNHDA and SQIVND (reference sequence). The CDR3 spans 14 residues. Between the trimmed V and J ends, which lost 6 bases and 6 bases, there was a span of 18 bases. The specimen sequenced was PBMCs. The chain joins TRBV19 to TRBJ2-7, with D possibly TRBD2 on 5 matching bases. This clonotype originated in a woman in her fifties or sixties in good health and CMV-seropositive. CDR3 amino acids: CASSSPEDGGEQYF. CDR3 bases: TGTGCCAGTAGCTCTCCGGAGGACGGCGGCGAGCAGTACTTC.